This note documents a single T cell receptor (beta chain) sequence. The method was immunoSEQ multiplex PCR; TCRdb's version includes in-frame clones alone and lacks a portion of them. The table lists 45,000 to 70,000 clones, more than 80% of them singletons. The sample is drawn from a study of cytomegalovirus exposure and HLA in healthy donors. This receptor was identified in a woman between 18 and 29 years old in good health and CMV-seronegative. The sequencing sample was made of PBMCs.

In DNA form, the CDR3 reads TGTGCCAGCCGAGGTGGAGGGACCCTGGGGACAGAGACCCAGTACTTC. This sequence encodes CASRGGGTLGTETQYF. This chain uses TRBV7-2 with TRBJ2-5; D may be TRBD2 (6 bases). CDR1 and CDR2 from the germline V gene are SGHTA and FQGNSA. The length of the CDR3 is 16 residues. Trimming shortened V by 8 bases and J by 4 bases, and 23 bases separated the two germline ends.